These 15 T cell receptor beta chains were all obtained from the same sample, sequenced in a study of shared clonotypes between healthy human individuals. Method: immunoSEQ multiplex PCR; TCRdb's copy keeps in-frame clones and lacks some. The table shows 1,500,000 or so clones, with about 96% occurring only once. The sequenced sample was naive CD4+ T cells sorted from blood. Subset indicated: CD45RA+ positively selected. These receptors were obtained from a man aged 25 to 40 in good health.

The chain uses TRBV28 and TRBJ1-1, with 7 bases lining up with TRBD1. The V and J ends lost 6 bases and 4 bases, in that order; junction bases with no gene match: 14. CDR1 and CDR2 (germline): MDHEN, SYDVKM. The CDR3 is 16 residues long. The CDR3 here is CASSYRDRPPGTEAFF. CDR3 in DNA: TGTGCCAGCAGCTACCGGGACAGACCTCCGGGCACTGAAGCTTTCTTT.

The rearrangement joins TRBV25-1 to TRBJ2-6; D remains unclear. Germline lookup yields CDR1 MGHDK and CDR2 SYGVNS. The ends were cut back, 5 bases at V and 2 bases at J, with 1 base in the middle. The length of the CDR3 is 12 residues. The CDR3, as DNA: TGTGCCAGCAGTCCTGGGGCCAACGTCCTGACTTTC. Residues: CASSPGANVLTF.

The rearrangement links TRBV6-6 to TRBJ2-7, with 8 positions matching TRBD2. From germline, CDR1 is MNHNY and CDR2 SVGAGI (reference sequence). Losses at the gene ends were 7 bases for V and 2 bases for J; bases not matched to a gene: 4. This CDR3 contains 13 residues. This CDR3 is CASKIGRAYEQYF. DNA for the CDR3: TGTGCCAGCAAAATCGGGAGGGCCTACGAGCAGTACTTC.

As concerns this clone: Other DNA variants within this sample encode the same CDR3. V usage is TRBV2 and J usage is TRBJ2-1, with 9 bases identical to TRBD2. Germline CDR1 SNHLY, CDR2 FYNNEI. The CDR3 consists of 14 residues. V gave up 6 bases and J gave up 7 bases; unmatched junction bases: 7. DNA for the CDR3: TGTGCCAGCAGGACCGGGACTAGCTATAATGAGCAGTTCTTC. It specifies CASRTGTSYNEQFF.

V usage is TRBV5-5 and J usage is TRBJ2-5, with D uncertain. Trimming left V 4 bases short and J 2 bases short, with 12 bases between. The length of the CDR3 is 14 residues. The germline V gene encodes CDR1 SGHKS and CDR2 YYEKEE (reference sequence). This CDR3 is CASSTRVSQETQYF. The CDR3 DNA sequence: TGTGCCAGCAGCACCCGGGTCTCTCAAGAGACCCAGTACTTC.

The rearrangement links TRBV28 to TRBJ2-7; 7 bases fit TRBD1. The germline gives CDR1 MDHEN, CDR2 SYDVKM. Unmatched junction bases numbered 6, after V lost 9 bases and J lost 4 bases. The CDR3 totals 12 residues. The CDR3 is CASQQGRYEQYF. The CDR3 DNA reads TGTGCCAGTCAACAGGGGCGGTACGAGCAGTACTTC. Complete variable domain (other parts from reference TRBV28 and TRBJ2-7): DVKVTQSSRYLVKRTGEKVFLECVQDMDHENMFWYRQDPGLGLRLIYFSYDVKMKEKGDIPEGYSVSREKKERFSLILESASTNQTSMYLCASQQGRYEQYFGPGTRLTVT.

The chain uses TRBV27 and TRBJ1-3; 7 bases match TRBD1. V was clipped by 2 bases and J by 2 bases; unmatched bases: 0. The V gene's germline CDR1 is MNHEY and CDR2 SMNVEV (reference sequence). The CDR3 has 14 residues. The CDR3: CASSLQGAGNTIYF. CDR3 sequence (DNA): TGTGCCAGCAGTTTACAGGGGGCTGGAAACACCATATATTTT.

V gene TRBV2 combines with J gene TRBJ1-5, with D maybe TRBD1 (6 bases). The CDR3 is 18 amino acids. Germline CDR1 is SNHLY and CDR2 is FYNNEI. V was cut by 0 bases and J by 6 bases, with 21 bases left in between. CDR3 loop: CASSEAPGGGSFVQPQHF. The CDR3 DNA reads TGTGCCAGCAGTGAAGCGCCCGGAGGGGGGTCTTTTGTTCAGCCCCAGCATTTT.

The genes are TRBV13 and TRBJ2-6; 7 nucleotides align to TRBD1. After removal of 6 bases from V and 4 bases from J, the junction contained 6 bases not matched to a gene. The CDR3 runs to 15 residues. Germline loops: CDR1 PRHDT, CDR2 FYEKMQ (reference sequence). As DNA, the CDR3 is TGTGCCAGCAGGGACAGGCTGCGGGGGGCCAACGTCCTGACTTTC. This gives the protein CASRDRLRGANVLTF.

The chain carries TRBV7-9 and TRBJ1-1; D is possibly TRBD1 (6 bases). This CDR3 has 16 amino acids. CDR1 and CDR2 from the germline V gene are SEHNR and FQNEAQ (reference sequence). The V end lost 4 bases, the J end lost 3 bases, and 18 bases lay between the germline ends. CDR3 sequence: CASSSLNRVRDTEAFF. DNA of the CDR3: TGTGCCAGCAGCTCGCTTAACAGGGTACGGGACACTGAAGCTTTCTTT.

The CDR3: CASSIYPGQGYEQYF. CDR3 DNA: TGTGCCAGCAGTATTTACCCGGGACAGGGGTACGAGCAGTACTTC. The chain is built from TRBV2 and TRBJ2-7, with 10 positions matching TRBD1. This CDR3 is 15 amino acids long. The germline V gene encodes CDR1 SNHLY and CDR2 FYNNEI. J gave up 4 bases and V 5 bases, and 8 bases lay outside the gene matches. Filled out from reference TRBV2 and TRBJ2-7, the complete variable domain reads EPEVTQTPSHQVTQMGQEVILRCVPISNHLYFYWYRQILGQKVEFLVSFYNNEISEKSEIFDDQFSVERPDGSNFTLKIRSTKLEDSAMYFCASSIYPGQGYEQYFGPGTRLTVT.

This chain links TRBV29-1 with TRBJ2-1; 13 bases line up with TRBD2. The germline CDR1 and CDR2 sequences are SQVTM and ANQGSEA. V shed 4 bases and J 3 bases; nucleotides not matched to a gene: 12. This CDR3 spans 18 amino acids. For the CDR3, the DNA is TGCAGCGTTGGAGGAACTAGCGGGAGGGCCCTTCGCTACAATGAGCAGTTCTTC. Its protein is CSVGGTSGRALRYNEQFF.

The gene calls are TRBV4-2 and TRBJ2-5; 8 bases match TRBD2. The trim removed 2 bases at V and 7 bases at J, leaving 9 bases unmatched. This CDR3 region has 15 residues. Looked up from germline, CDR1 is LGHNA and CDR2 is YNFKEQ. This CDR3 is CASSQSGTRAGTQYF. CDR3 nucleotides: TGTGCCAGCAGCCAATCCGGGACTAGGGCTGGGACCCAGTACTTC.

Here the CDR3 reads CASSIDGGGGRQPQHF. Written as DNA, the CDR3 is TGTGCCAGTAGTATAGATGGTGGAGGGGGCAGGCAGCCCCAGCATTTT. This chain connects TRBV19 to TRBJ1-5; 7 bases are a match to TRBD1. Trimming removed 0 bases from V and 7 bases from J; junction bases left unmatched: 9. Germline V gene data show CDR1 as LNHDA and CDR2 as SQIVND (reference sequence). The CDR3 has 16 residues.

The DNA for the CDR3 is TGTGCCAGCAGCTCAAGACAGGGTTTCGGCTATGGCTACACCTTC. This encodes CASSSRQGFGYGYTF. The chain joins TRBV11-2 to TRBJ1-2; 7 bases align to TRBD1. Germline V lookup: CDR1 SGHAT, CDR2 FQNNGV. V was pared by 4 bases and J by 4 bases, with 9 bases of the junction left unmatched. The CDR3 totals 15 residues.